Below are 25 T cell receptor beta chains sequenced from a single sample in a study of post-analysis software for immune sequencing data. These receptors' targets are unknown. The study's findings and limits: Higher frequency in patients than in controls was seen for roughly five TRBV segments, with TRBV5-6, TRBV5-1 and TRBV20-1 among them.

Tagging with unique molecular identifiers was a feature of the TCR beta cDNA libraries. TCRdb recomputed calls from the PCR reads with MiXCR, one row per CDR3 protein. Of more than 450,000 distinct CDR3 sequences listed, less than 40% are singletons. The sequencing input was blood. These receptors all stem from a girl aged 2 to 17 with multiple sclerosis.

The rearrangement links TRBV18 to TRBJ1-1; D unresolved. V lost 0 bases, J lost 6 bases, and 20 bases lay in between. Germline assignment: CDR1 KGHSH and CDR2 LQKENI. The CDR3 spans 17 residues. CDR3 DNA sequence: TGTGCCAGCTCACCACCGTCAGGAGAAAATCCACGATCTGAAGCTTTCTTT. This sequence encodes CASSPPSGENPRSEAFF.

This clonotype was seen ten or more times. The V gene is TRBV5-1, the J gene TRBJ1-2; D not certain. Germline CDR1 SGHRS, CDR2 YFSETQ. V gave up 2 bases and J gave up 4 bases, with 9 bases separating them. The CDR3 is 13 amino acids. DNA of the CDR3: TGCGCCAGCAGCTTCGGGCAGGCCTATGGCTACACCTTC. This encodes CASSFGQAYGYTF.

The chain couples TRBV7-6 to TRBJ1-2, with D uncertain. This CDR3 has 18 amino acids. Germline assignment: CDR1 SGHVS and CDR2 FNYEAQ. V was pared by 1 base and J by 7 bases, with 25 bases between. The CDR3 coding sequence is TGTGCCAGCAGCTTAGAGCCACACGAGGGTCGGCTATTGGGTGGCTACACCTTC. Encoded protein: CASSLEPHEGRLLGGYTF. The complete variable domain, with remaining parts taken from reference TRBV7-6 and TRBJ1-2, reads GAGVSQSPRYKVTKRGQDVALRCDPISGHVSLYWYRQALGQGPEFLTYFNYEAQQDKSGLPNDRFSAERPEGSISTLTIQRTEQRDSAMYRCASSLEPHEGRLLGGYTFGSGTRLTVV.

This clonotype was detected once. The CDR3 here is CAISDLAGGPDTQYF. For the CDR3, the DNA is TGTGCCATCAGTGACCTAGCGGGAGGACCCGATACGCAGTATTTT. V usage is TRBV10-3 and J usage is TRBJ2-3; TRBD2 aligns across 11 bases. The CDR3 contains 15 residues. Germline trimming cut 3 bases from V and 6 bases from J; bases unmatched to any gene: 5. CDR1 ENHRY and CDR2 SYGVKD come from the germline V gene.

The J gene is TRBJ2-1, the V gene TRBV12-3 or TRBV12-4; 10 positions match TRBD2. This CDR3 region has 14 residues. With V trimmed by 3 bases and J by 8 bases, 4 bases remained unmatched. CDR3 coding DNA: TGTGCCAGCAGTTTTTTTAGCGGGGGGTATGAGCAGTTCTTC. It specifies CASSFFSGGYEQFF.

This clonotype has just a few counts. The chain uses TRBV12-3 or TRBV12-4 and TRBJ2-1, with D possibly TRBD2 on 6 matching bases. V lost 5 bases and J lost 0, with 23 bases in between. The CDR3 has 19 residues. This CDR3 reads CASSPGTLGLSSSYNEQFF. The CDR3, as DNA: TGTGCCAGCAGTCCGGGGACCCTTGGACTAAGCAGCTCCTACAATGAGCAGTTCTTC.

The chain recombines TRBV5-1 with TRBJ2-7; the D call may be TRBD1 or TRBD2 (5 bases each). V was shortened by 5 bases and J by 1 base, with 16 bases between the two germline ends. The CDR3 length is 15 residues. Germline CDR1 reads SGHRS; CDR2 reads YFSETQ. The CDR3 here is CASRSGLGGSYEQYF. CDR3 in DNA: TGCGCCAGCAGATCGGGGCTCGGTGGATCCTACGAGCAGTACTTC.

CDR3 bases: TGCAGTGCTACCATCGGGGGTCGGGCCTACGAGCAGTACTTC. This translates into CSATIGGRAYEQYF. The J gene is TRBJ2-7, the V gene TRBV20-1; weak D call: TRBD2 (6 bases). Germline lookup yields CDR1 DFQATT and CDR2 SNEGSKA (reference sequence). Trimming left V 4 bases short and J 2 bases short, with 15 bases between. This CDR3 has 14 amino acids.

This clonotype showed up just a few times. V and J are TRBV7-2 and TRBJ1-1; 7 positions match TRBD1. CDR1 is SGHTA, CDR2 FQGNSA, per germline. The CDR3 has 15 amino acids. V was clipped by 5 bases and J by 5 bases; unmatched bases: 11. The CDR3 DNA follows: TGTGCCAGCAGCGAGTTGACAGGGTACGGGACTGAAGCTTTCTTT. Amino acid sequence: CASSELTGYGTEAFF.

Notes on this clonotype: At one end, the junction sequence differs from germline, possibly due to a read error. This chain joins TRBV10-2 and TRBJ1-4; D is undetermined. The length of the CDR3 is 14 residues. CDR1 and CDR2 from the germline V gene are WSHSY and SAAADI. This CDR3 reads CASREFATNEKLFF. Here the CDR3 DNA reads TGCGCCAGCAGGGAGTTTGCAACTAATGAAAAACTGTTTTTT.

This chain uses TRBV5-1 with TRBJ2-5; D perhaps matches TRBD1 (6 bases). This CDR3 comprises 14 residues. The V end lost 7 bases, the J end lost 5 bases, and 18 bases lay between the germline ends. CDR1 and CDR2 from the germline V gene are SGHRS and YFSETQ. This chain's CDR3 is CASGRTGMRETQYF. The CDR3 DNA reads TGCGCCAGCGGTCGAACAGGGATGCGGGAGACCCAGTACTTC.

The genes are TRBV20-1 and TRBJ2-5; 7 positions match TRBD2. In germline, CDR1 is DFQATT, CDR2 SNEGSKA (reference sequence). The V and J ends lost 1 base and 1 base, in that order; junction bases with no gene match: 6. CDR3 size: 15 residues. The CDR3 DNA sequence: TGCAGTGCTAGAGGGCAAGCGGGGACCCAAGAGACCCAGTACTTC. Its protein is CSARGQAGTQETQYF.

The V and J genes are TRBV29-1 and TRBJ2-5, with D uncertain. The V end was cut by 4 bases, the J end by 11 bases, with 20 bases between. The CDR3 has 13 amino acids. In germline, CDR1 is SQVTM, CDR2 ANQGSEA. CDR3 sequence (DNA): TGCAGCGTTGCGGCAGGCCCCGGGTCGGAGCAGTACTTC. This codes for CSVAAGPGSEQYF. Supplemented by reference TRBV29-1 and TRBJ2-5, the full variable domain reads SAVISQKPSRDICQRGTSLTIQCQVDSQVTMMFWYRQQPGQSLTLIATANQGSEATYESGFVIDKFPISRPNLTFSTLTVSNMSPEDSSIYLCSVAAGPGSEQYFGPGTRLLVL.

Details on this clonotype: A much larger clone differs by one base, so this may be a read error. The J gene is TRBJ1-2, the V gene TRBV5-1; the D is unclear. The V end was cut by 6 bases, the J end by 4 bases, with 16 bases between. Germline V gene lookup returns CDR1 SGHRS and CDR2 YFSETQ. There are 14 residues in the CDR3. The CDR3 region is CASTYAREGYGYTF. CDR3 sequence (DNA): TGCGCCAGCACCTACGCGCGAGAGGGCTATGGCTACACCTTC.

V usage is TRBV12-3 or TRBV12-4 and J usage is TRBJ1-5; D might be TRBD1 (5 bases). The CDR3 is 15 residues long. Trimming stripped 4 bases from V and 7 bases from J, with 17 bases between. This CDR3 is CASSSTGQHQQPQHF. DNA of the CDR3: TGTGCCAGCAGTTCCACAGGACAACATCAACAGCCCCAGCATTTT.

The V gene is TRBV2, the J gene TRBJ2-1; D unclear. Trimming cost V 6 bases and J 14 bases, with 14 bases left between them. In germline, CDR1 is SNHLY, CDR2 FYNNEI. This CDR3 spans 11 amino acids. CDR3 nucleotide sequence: TGTGCCAGCAGGGCGGACGGCGTCAAGTTCTTC. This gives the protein CASRADGVKFF.

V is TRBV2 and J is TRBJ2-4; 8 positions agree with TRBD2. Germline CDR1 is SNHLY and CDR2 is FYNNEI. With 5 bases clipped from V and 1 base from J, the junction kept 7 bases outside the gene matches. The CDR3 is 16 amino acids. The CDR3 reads CASSSGLAAAKNIQYF. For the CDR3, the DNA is TGTGCCAGCAGTTCTGGACTAGCCGCGGCCAAAAACATTCAGTACTTC.

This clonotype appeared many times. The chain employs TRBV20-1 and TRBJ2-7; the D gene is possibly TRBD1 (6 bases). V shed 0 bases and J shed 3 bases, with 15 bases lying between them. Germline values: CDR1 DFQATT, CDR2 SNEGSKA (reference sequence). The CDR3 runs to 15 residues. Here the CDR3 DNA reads TGCAGTGCTAGAGACCCCCGACAGGCCGGCTACGAGCAGTACTTC. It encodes CSARDPRQAGYEQYF.

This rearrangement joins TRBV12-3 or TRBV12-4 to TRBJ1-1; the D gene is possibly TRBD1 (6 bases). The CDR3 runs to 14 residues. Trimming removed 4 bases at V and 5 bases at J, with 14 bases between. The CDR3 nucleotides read TGTGCCAGCAGTTCGGAAAGGGGGGGGACTGAAGCTTTCTTT. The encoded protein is CASSSERGGTEAFF.

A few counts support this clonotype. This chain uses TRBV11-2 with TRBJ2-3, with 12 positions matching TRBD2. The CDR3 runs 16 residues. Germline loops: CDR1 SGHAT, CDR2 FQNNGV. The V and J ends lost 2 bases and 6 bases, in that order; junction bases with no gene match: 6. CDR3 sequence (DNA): TGTGCCAGCAGCTTAACTAGCGGGGGGTTTATGGATACGCAGTATTTT. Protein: CASSLTSGGFMDTQYF.

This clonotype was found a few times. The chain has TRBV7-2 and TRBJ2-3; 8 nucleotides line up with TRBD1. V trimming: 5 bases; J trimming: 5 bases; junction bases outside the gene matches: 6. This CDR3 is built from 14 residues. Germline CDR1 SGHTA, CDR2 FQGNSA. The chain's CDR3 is CASSLDRVKDTQYF. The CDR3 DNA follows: TGTGCCAGCAGCCTGGACAGGGTTAAAGATACGCAGTATTTT.

The CDR3 DNA follows: TGTGCCAGCAGCCAAGAGGCACAGCTGGATAAAGCTTTCTTT. Residues: CASSQEAQLDKAFF. The V gene is TRBV3-1, the J gene TRBJ1-1, with unresolved D. Germline CDR1 reads LGHDT; CDR2 reads YNNKEL (reference sequence). This CDR3 is built from 14 residues. Trimming stripped 0 bases from V and 9 bases from J, with 14 bases between.

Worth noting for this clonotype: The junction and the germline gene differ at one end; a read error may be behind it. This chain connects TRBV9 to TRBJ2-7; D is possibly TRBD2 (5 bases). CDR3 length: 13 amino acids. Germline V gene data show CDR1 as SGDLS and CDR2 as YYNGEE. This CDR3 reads CAGSVPGSYEQYF. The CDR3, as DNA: TGTGCCGGCAGCGTCCCGGGGTCCTACGAGCAGTACTTC.

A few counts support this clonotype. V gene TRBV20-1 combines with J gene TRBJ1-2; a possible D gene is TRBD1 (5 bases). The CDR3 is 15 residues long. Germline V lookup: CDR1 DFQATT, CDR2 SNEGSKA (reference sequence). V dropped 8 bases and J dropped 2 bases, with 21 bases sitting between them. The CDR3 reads CSTKGTGRTNYGYTF. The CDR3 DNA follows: TGCAGTACAAAGGGCACAGGCCGTACCAACTATGGCTACACCTTC.

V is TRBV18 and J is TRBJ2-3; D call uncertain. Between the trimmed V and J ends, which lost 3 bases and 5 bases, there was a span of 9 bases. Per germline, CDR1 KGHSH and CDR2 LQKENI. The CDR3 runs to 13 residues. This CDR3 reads CASSPLVEDTQYF. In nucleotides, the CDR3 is TGTGCCAGCTCACCGTTGGTAGAAGATACGCAGTATTTT.